The rows below give T cell receptor beta chains drawn from one sample of a study of persistence of HIV-infected CD4 T cells. Which antigens these TCRs recognize remains unknown. Assay: immunoSEQ multiplex PCR; the TCRdb copy retains only in-frame clones and omits some. This sample has about 16,000 clones; 65% occur once, and the top ten carry 7.5% to 9.5%. Here the sequenced sample was CD4+ T cells sorted from PBMCs after roughly 18-hour stimulation, taken from a patient who received antiretroviral therapy. The source is an adult woman with HIV who was CMV-seropositive. The CDR3 runs from the conserved cysteine through the conserved F or W. D genes are given only for firm matches. A row's size may be missing; if present it is once, few, many or a size class.

>TRBJ2-2|-|TRBV7-6|TRBD2
TGTGCCAGCAGCTCCAGTAGCGGGGGGGCGCGTACCGGGGAGCTGTTTTTT
CASSSSSGGARTGELFF
>TRBJ2-5|-|TRBV9|-
TGTGCCAGCAGCCCAGGGGGGAGAGAGACCCAGTACTTC
CASSPGGRETQYF
>TRBJ1-6|once|TRBV10-3|-
TGTGCCATCAGGTCGGGGATGGATAATTCACCCCTCCACTTT
CAIRSGMDNSPLHF
>TRBJ1-1|few|TRBV9|-
TGTGCCAGCAGCCGCACGGGGCGAAGCACTGAAGCTTTCTTT
CASSRTGRSTEAFF
>TRBJ1-2|-|TRBV7-2|-
TGTGCCAGCAGCTTAGAGCTGGGGGCCGGCTATGGCTACACCTTC
CASSLELGAGYGYTF
>TRBJ1-2|-|TRBV20-1|-
TGCAGTGCGTTCAGGGGCGACGGCTACACCTTC
CSAFRGDGYTF
>TRBJ2-1|-|TRBV6-5|-
TGTGCCAGCCTTGACTGGGGAAACTACAATGAGCAGTTCTTC
CASLDWGNYNEQFF
>TRBJ1-1|-|TRBV9|TRBD1
TGTGCCAGCAGCGTAGGACCAGGGACAGTTTCATGGGAGAACACTGAAGCTTTCTTT
CASSVGPGTVSWENTEAFF
>TRBJ1-1|-|TRBV6-5|-
TGTGCCAGCAGCCTTCCGCGGGGGGTGAACACTGAAGCTTTCTTT
CASSLPRGVNTEAFF
>TRBJ1-2|-|TRBV27|-
TGTGCCAGCGGCCTGGGTATCACCTATGGCTACACCTTC
CASGLGITYGYTF
>TRBJ1-1|-|TRBV25-1|-
TGTGCCAGCAGTGATGAGAGGAACACTGAAGCTTTCTTT
CASSDERNTEAFF
>TRBJ2-7|few|TRBV9|-
TGTGCCAGCAGCGTAGCCTACGAAGGGGAGCAGTACTTC
CASSVAYEGEQYF
>TRBJ1-1|-|TRBV12-3/TRBV12-4|-
TGTGCCAGCAGTTGGGCCAGGAACACTGAAGCTTTCTTT
CASSWARNTEAFF
>TRBJ1-2|-|TRBV5-1|-
TGCGCCAGCAGCTTGATCGGACAGAACTATGGCTACACCTTC
CASSLIGQNYGYTF
>TRBJ1-2|once|TRBV19|TRBD1
TGTGCCAGTAGTAATCGGGACAGATCGGGGTATGGCTACACCTTC
CASSNRDRSGYGYTF
>TRBJ1-3|-|TRBV18|-
TGTGCCAGCTCACCACAGGTTCGCTCTGGAAACACCATATATTTT
CASSPQVRSGNTIYF
>TRBJ2-2|few|TRBV7-2|TRBD2
TGTGCCAGCATCGTAACTAGCGATCACGGGTCCGGGGAGCTGTTTTTT
CASIVTSDHGSGELFF
>TRBJ2-2|medium-sized|TRBV11-3|TRBD1
TGTGCCAGCAGCCGGTCTTCAGGGGGCGTGGGGGTCACCGGGGAGCTGTTTTTT
CASSRSSGGVGVTGELFF
>TRBJ2-5|-|TRBV12-5|TRBD1
TGTGCTAGTGCCCTCGGACAGGGAGAGACCCAGTACTTC
CASALGQGETQYF
>TRBJ1-3|-|TRBV7-9|-
TGTGCCAGCAGCTTAGGGGCCGGGGGAACCTCTGGAAACACCATATATTTT
CASSLGAGGTSGNTIYF
>TRBJ1-4|-|TRBV2|-
TGTGCCAGCAGTGCTCGGGGGGCGCTGGGGGAAAAACTGTTTTTT
CASSARGALGEKLFF
>TRBJ1-1|-|TRBV30|-
TGTGCCTGGAGTTTCGGTGCAGGGGAAACTGAAGCTTTCTTT
CAWSFGAGETEAFF
>TRBJ2-3|-|TRBV5-1|-
TGCGCCAGCAGCTTGGATGACCCCGGCACAGATACGCAGTATTTT
CASSLDDPGTDTQYF
>TRBJ1-3|-|TRBV3-1/TRBV3-2|-
TGTGCCAGCAGCCAGGCTTTAGGAGGAACTGGAAACACCATATATTTT
CASSQALGGTGNTIYF
>TRBJ1-1|-|TRBV27|TRBD1
TGTGCCAGCAGCCTGACAGGGGTCGATTACACTGAAGCTTTCTTT
CASSLTGVDYTEAFF
>TRBJ2-3|few|TRBV5-4|-
TGTGCCAGCAAAAGTGGACCTAGCACAGATACGCAGTATTTT
CASKSGPSTDTQYF
>TRBJ1-1|-|TRBV30|-
TGTGCTGGGCGTCGGGGGAACACTGAAGCTTTCTTT
CAGRRGNTEAFF
>TRBJ1-6|-|TRBV4-1|-
TGCGCCAGCAGCCAAGATGGCGGACAAGGAACCTATAATTCACCCCTCCACTTT
CASSQDGGQGTYNSPLHF
>TRBJ1-4|-|TRBV6-5|TRBD1
TGTGCCAGCAGGACAGGGTCCTCAACTAATGAAAAACTGTTTTTT
CASRTGSSTNEKLFF
>TRBJ1-1|once|TRBV24-1|TRBD1
TGTGCCACCAGTGATTTAAATGAACCGGGACAGGGTGCCTCGAACACTGAAGCTTTCTTT
CATSDLNEPGQGASNTEAFF
>TRBJ1-2|-|TRBV19|-
TGTGCCAGTAGTATACTGGACCAGGGTTGGGGAACCAACTATGGCTACACCTTC
CASSILDQGWGTNYGYTF
>TRBJ1-5|-|TRBV30|-
TGTGCCTGGAGTCCTTCCCGTTGGTCAAATCAGCCCCAGCATTTT
CAWSPSRWSNQPQHF
>TRBJ2-1|-|TRBV2|TRBD1
TGTGCCAGCCTAGGACAGGCAAGAGGCCATGAGCAGTTCTTC
CASLGQARGHEQFF
>TRBJ1-6|-|TRBV2|TRBD1
TGTGCCAGCAGCGCTACAGGGGATTTCTTGGATTCACCCCTCCACTTT
CASSATGDFLDSPLHF
>TRBJ2-7|medium-sized|TRBV6-5|-
TGTGCCAGCAGATCCTACAGTCTCTCCTACGAGCAGTACTTC
CASRSYSLSYEQYF
>TRBJ1-6|-|TRBV7-8|TRBD1
TGTGCCAGCAGCTTAGCGCGACAGGGAAGCTCCTATAATTCACCCCTCCACTTT
CASSLARQGSSYNSPLHF
>TRBJ1-6|-|TRBV15|TRBD1
TGTGCCACCAGCAGGGGACAGGGTAATTCACCCCTCCACTTT
CATSRGQGNSPLHF
>TRBJ1-2|-|TRBV7-8|TRBD1
TGTGCCAGCAGCTTAAATAGGAGACAGGGGGCAGATGGCTACACCTTC
CASSLNRRQGADGYTF
>TRBJ1-5|-|TRBV5-8|-
TGTGCCAGCAGCGCCGGTTTGGCCGTCGGCAATCAGCCCCAGCATTTT
CASSAGLAVGNQPQHF
>TRBJ1-4|-|TRBV27|TRBD1
TGTGCCAGCAGTCGGGCAACAGGGGTCCGTTCGGAAAAACTGTTTTTT
CASSRATGVRSEKLFF
>TRBJ2-5|-|TRBV6-1|-
TGTGCCAGCAGTGAAGGCTTTCGGGAGACCCAGTACTTC
CASSEGFRETQYF
>TRBJ2-3|-|TRBV27|-
TGTGCCAGCAGTTTCAGCCTTGGGGGATATACGCAGTATTTT
CASSFSLGGYTQYF